The text below deals with one TCR beta chain. Its specific antigen is unknown. Per-nucleotide qualities are absent, and no much larger clonotype sits a single base away. This record comes from a study of OX40 agonist ivuxolimab in advanced cancers. Looking at the study overall: The costimulatory receptor OX40 (CD134) was targeted by ivuxolimab, a fully human IgG2 agonistic monoclonal antibody. Intravenous ivuxolimab was administered to patients every 2 weeks at six dose levels: 0.01, 0.1, 0.3, 1.5, 3 and 10 mg/kg. Of the roughly 50 dose-escalation patients, hepatocellular carcinoma was present in approximately 20, melanoma in some 15, renal cell carcinoma in 9 and head and neck cancer in 9. The dose-escalation cohort was roughly 83% male with a mean age of roughly 62 years, ranging from roughly 23 to 90. Prior anti-PD-1, anti-PD-L1 or anti-CTLA-4 therapy was permitted, and approximately 40% of dose-escalation patients had received checkpoint inhibitors. Partial responses were achieved by three dose-escalation patients, of whom one had hepatocellular carcinoma and two had cutaneous melanoma. The purpose of peripheral TCRbeta sequencing was to test whether ivuxolimab changed TCR sequence diversity and led to clonal T-cell expansion. The paper reports the monotherapy dose-escalation portion (N of about 52 patients) of the phase I ivuxolimab trial.

For this chain, trimming is 6 bases at the V end and 7 bases at the J end, and the number of junction bases without a gene match is 4. The CDR3, cysteine through phenylalanine, is 13 amino acids long. Only the CDR3 portion is preserved as DNA: 39 bases, with reading frame beginning at the first base. Based on the germline V gene (reference sequence), the CDR1 and CDR2 sequences are MNHEY and SMNVEV. Genomic DNA was extracted from sorted cells for sequencing of the TCRbeta CDR3 region. The immunoSEQ Assay was used for sequencing of TCRbeta CDR3 regions. TCRdb's version of the immuneACCESS table is confined to in-frame rearrangements and falls short of the full clone set. An unresolved V gene accounts for under half of the shortfall where checked; the remainder is of unknown origin. For this sample there are 55,000 to 65,000 clones; 75% to 90% appear just once. The ten largest make up over 2% of the sample.

Findings and caveats that apply to the study as a whole: At doses of 0.1 to 3.0 mg/kg, clonal expansion of both CD4+ and CD8+ T cells in blood was seen between baseline and week 6. Low levels of normalized T-cell clonal expansion were also seen in some patients who did not respond. In the 0.1-3.0 mg/kg groups, partial responders were among the patients with the lowest normalized peripheral clonal expansion, particularly in CD8+ T cells. The antigen specificity of the clonally expanded peripheral T cells was not determined. After ivuxolimab, more expanded clones were found on average in CD8+ T cells than in CD4+ T cells.

Patients with a history of autoimmune disease or receiving systemic immunosuppression were excluded from the trial. In every dose cohort, peripheral blood was drawn for TCR sequencing at baseline, cycle 4 day 1, and cycle 7 day 1. Samples were obtained from an open-label, multicenter, first-in-human phase I dose-escalation trial of ivuxolimab. Adults with locally advanced or metastatic melanoma, renal cell carcinoma, hepatocellular carcinoma or head and neck squamous cell carcinoma were enrolled in the trial. Before TCR sequencing, CD4+ and CD8+ T cells were separately sorted from peripheral blood.

Rearrangement joined TRBV27 to TRBJ1-4; TRBD1 fits 8 bases in the junction. The specimen comprised CD4+ or CD8+ T cells sorted from blood, sampled in a trial of the OX40 agonist ivuxolimab. This clonotype was obtained from an adult with an advanced solid tumor such as melanoma, head and neck, liver or kidney cancer. The DNA is TGTGCCAGCAGGACAGGGGATGCTGAAAAACTGTTTTTT. This sequence encodes CASRTGDAEKLFF.